The 25 T cell receptor beta chains in this list originate from one sample, sequenced in a study of blood T cell repertoires in COVID-19. Sequencing was performed with immunoSEQ multiplex PCR; in TCRdb, only in-frame clones are kept and a portion is missing. The sample includes 200,000 to 300,000 clones, approximately 89% of them seen just once. The material sequenced was peripheral blood. Receptor source: a woman in her 50s with acute or convalescent COVID-19.

V and J are TRBV11-3 and TRBJ2-1; 11 positions match TRBD2. V lost 5 bases to trimming and J lost 2 bases; unmatched junction nucleotides: 8. The CDR3 has 17 residues. Germline V lookup: CDR1 SGHNT, CDR2 YENEEA. The CDR3 here is CASSATSGSAAYNEQFF. CDR3 DNA: TGTGCCAGCAGCGCAACTAGCGGGAGCGCTGCCTACAATGAGCAGTTCTTC.

The chain recombines TRBV18 with TRBJ2-7, with D tentatively TRBD1 (5 bases). The germline V gene has CDR1 KGHSH and CDR2 LQKENI. This CDR3 is built from 13 residues. Trimming removed 4 bases from V and 1 base from J, with 8 bases in between. The CDR3 region is CASSRTGSYEQYF. Written as DNA, the CDR3 is TGTGCCAGCTCACGAACAGGATCCTACGAGCAGTACTTC.

The genes are TRBV28 and TRBJ2-1, with 13 bases lining up with TRBD2. V shed 5 bases and J 8 bases; nucleotides not matched to a gene: 6. The CDR3 sequence is 15 residues long. In germline, CDR1 is MDHEN, CDR2 SYDVKM. The CDR3 nucleotides are TGTGCCAGCAGTCCGACTAGCGGGAGGATCGATGAGCAGTTCTTC. Protein product: CASSPTSGRIDEQFF.

The CDR3 region has the DNA TGTGCCAGCAGTTACTCCGCACGGGTGACGAACACTGAAGCTTTCTTT. It yields the protein CASSYSARVTNTEAFF. This rearrangement joins TRBV6-5 to TRBJ1-1, with D uncertain. The CDR3 runs to 16 residues. Germline V gene sequence: CDR1 MNHEY, CDR2 SVGAGI. Trimming stripped 0 bases from V and 1 base from J, with 12 bases between.

The chain recombines TRBV5-5 with TRBJ2-1; D remains ambiguous. CDR3 length equals 13 residues. Per the germline V gene, CDR1 is SGHKS and CDR2 is YYEKEE (reference sequence). V lost 4 bases and J 7 bases, leaving 12 bases between the germline ends. The CDR3 DNA is TGTGCCAGCAGCGCAGCGACTCAAAATGAGCAGTTCTTC. It is translated as CASSAATQNEQFF.

Concerning this clone: Compared with germline, one end of the junction differs, possibly owing to a read error. The gene calls are TRBV4-1 and TRBJ2-4; 11 bases align to TRBD1. The CDR3 is made up of 14 amino acids. The V gene's germline CDR1 is MGHRA and CDR2 YSYEKL. In nucleotides, the CDR3 is TGCGCCAGCAGCCAAGTCCCTGGACAGGGGGCAGGGGACTTC. It translates to CASSQVPGQGAGDF.

The chain is built from TRBV30 and TRBJ2-7, with TRBD2 matching over 7 bases. This CDR3 contains 14 residues. V shed 4 bases and J 7 bases; nucleotides not matched to a gene: 13. CDR1 and CDR2 from the germline V gene are GTSNPN and SVGIG (reference sequence). CDR3 bases: TGTGCCTGGAACCGGGGAGGGGCTGAGAGGGAGCAGTACTTC. The encoded protein is CAWNRGGAEREQYF.

The gene calls are TRBV28 and TRBJ2-5, with D tentatively TRBD1 (5 bases). The CDR3 sequence is 16 residues long. Germline CDR1 is MDHEN and CDR2 is SYDVKM. V was pared by 3 bases and J by 4 bases, with 18 bases between. The CDR3 DNA follows: TGTGCCAGCAGTTTCCGCTCTGCAGGGTTCTCAGAGACCCAGTACTTC. Its protein is CASSFRSAGFSETQYF.

The V and J genes are TRBV12-3 or TRBV12-4 and TRBJ2-7; no reliable D call. This CDR3 region has 12 residues. Trimming shortened V by 2 bases and J by 3 bases, and 5 bases separated the two germline ends. The CDR3 is CASSLHSYEQYF. The CDR3 coding sequence is TGTGCCAGCAGTTTACACAGCTACGAGCAGTACTTC.

This clone was found a few times. CDR3 sequence: CASSLNLPPKYEQYF. The CDR3 DNA sequence: TGTGCCAGCAGCCTAAACTTACCACCAAAGTACGAGCAGTACTTC. This chain uses TRBV7-2 with TRBJ2-7, with no clear D. Germline V CDR1 and CDR2: SGHTA, FQGNSA. The CDR3 runs to 15 residues. V dropped 5 bases and J dropped 4 bases, with 18 bases sitting between them.

The V call is TRBV6-1, the J call TRBJ1-1, with 7 nucleotides matching TRBD1. V was clipped by 2 bases and J by 9 bases; unmatched bases: 3. CDR1 MNHNS and CDR2 SASEGT come from the germline V gene. There are 12 residues in the CDR3. The chain's CDR3 is CASSERGRQAFF. DNA for the CDR3: TGTGCCAGCAGTGAAAGGGGGCGGCAAGCTTTCTTT.

The chain has TRBV5-4 and TRBJ1-4; TRBD1 is a possible D gene (5 bases). Trimming cost V 1 base and J 10 bases, with 14 bases left between them. Per germline, CDR1 SGHNT and CDR2 YYREEE (reference sequence). The CDR3 contains 14 residues. The CDR3 DNA is TGTGCCAGCAGCTTGCCAGGGCGAAGGGGAAAACTGTTTTTT. This gives the protein CASSLPGRRGKLFF.

This clone occurred once. This chain joins TRBV9 and TRBJ2-1; the match to TRBD2 covers 11 bases. V was pared by 4 bases and J by 3 bases, with 6 bases of the junction left unmatched. This CDR3 spans 16 amino acids. The germline V gene encodes CDR1 SGDLS and CDR2 YYNGEE. The CDR3 DNA follows: TGTGCCAGCAGCCCCGTAGCGGGAGGGCACTACAATGAGCAGTTCTTC. It encodes CASSPVAGGHYNEQFF.

CDR3 amino acids: CASSQSATGYNEQFF. CDR3 coding DNA: TGTGCCAGCAGCCAGTCGGCGACTGGCTACAATGAGCAGTTCTTC. The rearrangement joins TRBV7-2 to TRBJ2-1; no definite D call. Trimming stripped 5 bases from V and 3 bases from J, with 14 bases between. The CDR3 contains 15 residues. Germline V lookup: CDR1 SGHTA, CDR2 FQGNSA.

The chain combines TRBV6-6 with TRBJ1-4, with 9 bases identical to TRBD1. The germline CDR1 and CDR2 sequences are MNHNY and SVGAGI (reference sequence). Losses at the gene ends were 1 base for V and 5 bases for J; bases not matched to a gene: 5. This CDR3 spans 16 amino acids. CDR3 DNA: TGTGCCAGCAGTTACTTTACAGGGGGCAGGAATGAAAAACTGTTTTTT. It is translated as CASSYFTGGRNEKLFF.

J is TRBJ1-5 and V is TRBV7-2, with unresolved D. CDR3 size: 14 residues. Germline assignment: CDR1 SGHTA and CDR2 FQGNSA. Trimming removed 0 bases from V and 5 bases from J, with 8 bases in between. CDR3 DNA: TGTGCCAGCAGCTTAGCGGTTGGAGATCAGCCCCAGCATTTT. This encodes CASSLAVGDQPQHF.

The chain joins TRBV6-5 to TRBJ2-3, with 10 nucleotides matching TRBD2. Trimming took 2 bases from V and 4 from J; bases not matched to a gene: 3. The CDR3 consists of 15 residues. Germline CDR1 MNHEY, CDR2 SVGAGI. The CDR3 DNA reads TGTGCCAGCAGTTACGGAAGCGGGAGGGCAGATACGCAGTATTTT. Translated, it gives CASSYGSGRADTQYF.

The chain uses TRBV5-1 and TRBJ2-1, with unresolved D. Trimming shortened V by 4 bases and J by 4 bases, and 15 bases separated the two germline ends. CDR1 SGHRS and CDR2 YFSETQ come from the germline V gene. The CDR3 runs to 15 residues. CDR3 loop: CASSSDSRIYNEQFF. The CDR3, as DNA: TGCGCCAGCAGCAGTGACTCGAGAATTTACAATGAGCAGTTCTTC.

V is TRBV25-1 and J is TRBJ2-7; TRBD1 matches 7 bases. The V segment lost 2 bases and the J segment 3 bases; nucleotides outside the gene matches: 4. CDR3 size: 14 residues. CDR1 is MGHDK, CDR2 SYGVNS, per germline. CDR3 loop: CASSETGAYYEQYF. CDR3 nucleotides: TGTGCCAGCAGTGAAACAGGGGCTTACTACGAGCAGTACTTC.

A single count supports this clone. V is TRBV7-3 and J is TRBJ1-1, with 7 positions matching TRBD1. The V gene end was trimmed by 5 bases and the J gene end by 4 bases; junction bases not matched to a gene: 4. This CDR3 contains 13 residues. CDR1 is SGHTA, CDR2 FQGTGA, per germline. The CDR3 protein is CASSKGQLTEAFF. CDR3 coding DNA: TGTGCCAGCAGCAAGGGACAGCTCACTGAAGCTTTCTTT.

This chain's CDR3 is CATSDPGLAGSEQFF. CDR3 coding DNA: TGTGCCACCAGTGACCCGGGACTAGCAGGAAGTGAGCAGTTCTTC. The V call is TRBV24-1, the J call TRBJ2-1; TRBD2 matches at 9 bases. V lost 4 bases to trimming and J lost 9 bases; unmatched junction nucleotides: 9. This CDR3 region has 15 residues. Germline V gene sequence: CDR1 KGHDR, CDR2 SFDVKD.

This clone has a handful of counts. The rearrangement links TRBV6-6 to TRBJ1-1; tentative D call: TRBD1 (6 bases). CDR1 and CDR2 from the germline V gene are MNHNY and SVGAGI (reference sequence). The CDR3 contains 11 residues. V shed 6 bases and J shed 11 bases, with 13 bases lying between them. The CDR3 reads CASRKTGIAFF. CDR3 DNA sequence: TGTGCCAGCAGAAAAACAGGGATTGCTTTCTTT.

The chain combines TRBV18 with TRBJ2-2; TRBD1 agrees at 10 bases. The CDR3 totals 17 residues. V was clipped by 3 bases and J by 1 base; unmatched bases: 5. Germline CDR1 is KGHSH and CDR2 is LQKENI. The CDR3 loop is CASSPVRDRGNTGELFF. Here the CDR3 DNA reads TGTGCCAGCTCACCCGTTCGGGACAGGGGGAACACCGGGGAGCTGTTTTTT.

V is TRBV27 and J is TRBJ1-1; no reliable D call. Germline V lookup: CDR1 MNHEY, CDR2 SMNVEV (reference sequence). V lost 6 bases and J 7 bases, leaving 12 bases between the germline ends. This CDR3 comprises 12 residues. The CDR3 sequence is CASRQFASEAFF. CDR3 in DNA: TGTGCCAGCAGACAGTTTGCCAGTGAAGCTTTCTTT.

The count of this clone is one. This chain connects TRBV9 to TRBJ1-4, with D hard to call. The CDR3 is made up of 14 amino acids. Trimming took 0 bases from V and 4 from J, leaving 7 bases between them. From germline, CDR1 is SGDLS and CDR2 YYNGEE. Written as DNA, the CDR3 is TGTGCCAGCAGCGTAGGAGGTCTTAATGAAAAACTGTTTTTT. Translation gives CASSVGGLNEKLFF.